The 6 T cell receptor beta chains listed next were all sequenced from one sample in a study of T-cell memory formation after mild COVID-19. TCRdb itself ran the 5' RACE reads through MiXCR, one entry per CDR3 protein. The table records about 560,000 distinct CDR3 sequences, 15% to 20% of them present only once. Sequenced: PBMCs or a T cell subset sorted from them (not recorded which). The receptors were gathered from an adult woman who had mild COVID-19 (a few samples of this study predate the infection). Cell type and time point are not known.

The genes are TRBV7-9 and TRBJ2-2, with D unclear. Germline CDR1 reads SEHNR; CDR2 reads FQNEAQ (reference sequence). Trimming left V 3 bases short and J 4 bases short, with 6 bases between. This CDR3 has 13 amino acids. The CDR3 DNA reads TGTGCCAGCAGCTTTCTAGGCACCGGGGAGCTGTTTTTT. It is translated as CASSFLGTGELFF. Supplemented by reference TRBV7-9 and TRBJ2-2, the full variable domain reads DTGVSQNPRHKITKRGQNVTFRCDPISEHNRLYWYRQTLGQGPEFLTYFQNEAQLEKSRLLSDRFSAERPKGSFSTLEIQRTEQGDSAMYLCASSFLGTGELFFGEGSRLTVL.

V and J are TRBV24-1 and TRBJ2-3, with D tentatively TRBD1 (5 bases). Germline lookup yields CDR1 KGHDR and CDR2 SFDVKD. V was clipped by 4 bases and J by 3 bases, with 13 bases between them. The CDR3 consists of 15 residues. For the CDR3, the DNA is TGTGCCACCAGTGACGCTCGGACAACAACAGATACGCAGTATTTT. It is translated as CATSDARTTTDTQYF.

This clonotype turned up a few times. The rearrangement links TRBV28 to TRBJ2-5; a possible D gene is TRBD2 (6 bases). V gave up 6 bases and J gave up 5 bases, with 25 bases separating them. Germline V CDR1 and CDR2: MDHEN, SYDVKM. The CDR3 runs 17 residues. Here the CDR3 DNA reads TGTGCCAGCAGCTCCCCTGTCCAGGGAGGTATTGGGGAGACCCAGTACTTC. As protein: CASSSPVQGGIGETQYF.

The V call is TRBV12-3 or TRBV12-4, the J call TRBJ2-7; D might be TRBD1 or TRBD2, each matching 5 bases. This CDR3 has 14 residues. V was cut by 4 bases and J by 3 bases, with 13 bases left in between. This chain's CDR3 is CASSSRDVSYEQYF. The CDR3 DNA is TGTGCCAGCAGTTCCCGGGACGTCAGCTACGAGCAGTACTTC.

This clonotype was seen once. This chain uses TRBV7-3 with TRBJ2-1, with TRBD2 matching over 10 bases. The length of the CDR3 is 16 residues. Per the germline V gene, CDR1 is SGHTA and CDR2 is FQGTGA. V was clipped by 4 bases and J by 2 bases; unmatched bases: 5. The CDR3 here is CASSSPGTSAYNEQFF. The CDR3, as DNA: TGTGCCAGCAGCTCCCCCGGGACTAGCGCCTACAATGAGCAGTTCTTC.

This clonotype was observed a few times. The CDR3 DNA reads TGTGCCAGCAGCTCACGAACGGACTCAGCTGAAGCTTTCTTT. Translated, it gives CASSSRTDSAEAFF. The chain is built from TRBV7-9 and TRBJ1-1; D remains unclear. V lost 4 bases and J lost 6, with 15 bases in between. The CDR3 length is 14 residues. Germline V gives CDR1 SEHNR, CDR2 FQNEAQ (reference sequence).